A single T cell receptor (beta chain) is shown here with its context. TCRdb re-derived calls from the RACE reads in MiXCR, one entry per CDR3 protein. The sample records around 260,000 distinct CDR3 sequences, about 8.6% being singletons. The time point was: pre-sensitization, week 0. Treatment given: therapeutic diphenylcyclopropenone sensitization with weekly scalp DPC. This specimen comes from a study of human T cells and chemical hapten exposure. Background on the study: Minor volume differences among pooled libraries chiefly drove per-sample TCR yield variation.

With 5 bases removed from V and 12 bases from J, the gap between germline ends came to 17 bases. The germline gives CDR1 MDHEN, CDR2 SYDVKM. The CDR3 loop spans 13 amino acids. This material consisted of whole blood, taken in connection with sensitization to the hapten diphenylcyclopropenone (DPC). This sequence originates from a woman between 40 and 55 years old with alopecia areata. Some clones in this sample may be carry-over from other donors' samples. The J gene is TRBJ2-1, the V gene TRBV28; no definite D call. CDR3 nucleotide sequence: TGTGCCAGCAGTCCGCCCGGCCGGGCCAGGCAGTTCTTC. This sequence encodes CASSPPGRARQFF. The whole variable domain, filled in from reference TRBV28 and TRBJ2-1, reads DVKVTQSSRYLVKRTGEKVFLECVQDMDHENMFWYRQDPGLGLRLIYFSYDVKMKEKGDIPEGYSVSREKKERFSLILESASTNQTSMYLCASSPPGRARQFFGPGTRLTVL.